The clone carrying this TCR beta chain was seen just once. Germline V lookup: CDR1 SGHDT, CDR2 YYEEEE. With V trimmed by 2 bases and J by 5 bases, 9 bases remained unmatched. The CDR3 consists of 16 residues. This sample is drawn from a study of OX40 agonist ivuxolimab in advanced cancers. As for the study in general: A male proportion of under 90% was recorded, with mean age approximately 57 years and range about 23 to 90.

Clones were sequenced by immunoSEQ multiplex PCR, and TCRdb holds only the in-frame ones, with some missing. The table includes around 75,000 clones, roughly 89% detected once. The sequence came from an adult with an advanced solid tumor such as melanoma, head and neck, liver or kidney cancer. The source material was CD4+ or CD8+ T cells sorted from blood, sampled in a trial of the OX40 agonist ivuxolimab. The gene calls are TRBV5-6 and TRBJ1-2; TRBD1 matches 10 bases. DNA of the CDR3: TGTGCCAGCAGCTTCCGACAGGGGGCGCTTCAATATGGCTACACCTTC. It specifies CASSFRQGALQYGYTF.